These T cell receptor beta chains were read from a single sample in a study of T cell responses to AZD1222 COVID-19 vaccine. TCRdb's copy holds only in-frame clones and misses some; the assay was immunoSEQ multiplex PCR. Of about 72,000 clones in the sample, 86% are singletons; the top ten hold roughly 2.7%. The sample here was peripheral blood, taken on day 0 of AZD1222 vaccination. These receptors were taken from an adult in good health. CDR3s include the opening cysteine and the closing phenylalanine or tryptophan.

V gene | CDR3 protein
TRBV3-1/TRBV3-2 | CASSWGTGYTTEAFF
TRBV5-1 | CASSKGTGGNIQYF
TRBV28 | CASSWGNMNTEAFF
TRBV2 | CASTGAGGDQPQHF
TRBV5-1 | CASSVGQGAYTF
TRBV5-6 | CASSLWGAETQYF
TRBV5-4 | CASSLGGYYEQYF
TRBV6-5 | CASSRLVDPNEKLFF
TRBV11-2 | CASRSLRHEKLFF
TRBV24-1 | CATSDLQGAGTEAFF
TRBV30 | CASRASSSTDTQYF
TRBV5-4 | CASSVDSFSTYGYTF
TRBV7-2 | CASSELAGFYEQYF
TRBV24-1 | CATSDPGLAGGPLNEQFF
TRBV6-5 | CASSLGTGYEQYF
TRBV30 | CAWTGESSNQPQHF
TRBV5-1 | CASSFSSGRNTEAFF
TRBV27 | CASSLGGSGQPQHF
TRBV5-4 | CASSLGRIDQPQHF
TRBV7-2 | CASSPGQIYEQYF
TRBV28 | CASSPVGSHEQYF
TRBV4-3 | CASSQGGGRGDTQYF
TRBV28 | CASSRMDRDDEAFF
TRBV24-1 | CATSDYHNEQFF
TRBV28 | CASSADSFSGNTIYF
TRBV19 | CASSISTPKETQYF
TRBV7-9 | CASTLAGGNTGELFF
TRBV6-5 | CASTGDHYGYTF